The 2 T cell receptor beta chains presented below share a single source sample, sequenced in a study of blood T cell repertoires in COVID-19. The assay was immunoSEQ multiplex PCR, and TCRdb's table has in-frame clones only and misses some. The data contain under 55,000 clones, 70% to 85% of them singletons. Sequenced material: peripheral blood. The receptors come from a human donor in a cohort sampled during active COVID-19.

CDR3 loop: CASSYTDNEQFF. The DNA for the CDR3 is TGTGCCAGCAGTTACACGGACAATGAGCAGTTCTTC. The chain carries TRBV6-2 or TRBV6-3 and TRBJ2-1, with D uncertain. Germline CDR1 MNHEY, CDR2 SVGEGT. The V end lost 2 bases, the J end lost 5 bases, and 4 bases lay between the germline ends. The CDR3 consists of 12 residues.

The chain recombines TRBV5-1 with TRBJ2-7, with 8 bases that match TRBD1. The germline V gene has CDR1 SGHRS and CDR2 YFSETQ. Trimming cost V 4 bases and J 0 bases; bases outside gene matches: 6. This CDR3 has 15 residues. CDR3 in amino acids: CASSGGQGSSYEQYF. CDR3 coding DNA: TGCGCCAGCAGCGGCGGACAGGGTAGCTCCTACGAGCAGTACTTC.